A single TCR beta chain is shown here with its context. Participants were aged about 18 to 89 years, lived in over 20 US areas, and enrolled virtually. Cohort assignment relied on participant-reported clinical history. Recovered status applied to Cohort 3 donors who had two consecutive negative PCRs. It also applied to those with clearance or with symptom resolution. This sample was taken from a study of blood T cell repertoires in COVID-19. At the level of the study: The United States, Italy and Spain supplied acute and convalescent COVID-19 samples.

TCRdb's copy holds only in-frame clones and misses some; the assay was immunoSEQ multiplex PCR. The sample contains 300,000 or so clones, about 92% of which appear only once. The germline V gene has CDR1 MNHEY and CDR2 SVGEGT. V was trimmed by 4 bases and J by 7 bases, leaving 19 bases between them. This CDR3 is 15 amino acids long. This sequence originates from a man aged 55 to 69 who had recovered from COVID-19. The specimen was PBMCs or T cells enriched from blood (not recorded which). The chain couples TRBV6-2 or TRBV6-3 to TRBJ1-2; TRBD1 is a possible D gene (5 bases). DNA for the CDR3: TGTGCCAGCAGTTTCCTGATGCAGGGATGGAGTGGCTACACCTTC. Translation: CASSFLMQGWSGYTF.